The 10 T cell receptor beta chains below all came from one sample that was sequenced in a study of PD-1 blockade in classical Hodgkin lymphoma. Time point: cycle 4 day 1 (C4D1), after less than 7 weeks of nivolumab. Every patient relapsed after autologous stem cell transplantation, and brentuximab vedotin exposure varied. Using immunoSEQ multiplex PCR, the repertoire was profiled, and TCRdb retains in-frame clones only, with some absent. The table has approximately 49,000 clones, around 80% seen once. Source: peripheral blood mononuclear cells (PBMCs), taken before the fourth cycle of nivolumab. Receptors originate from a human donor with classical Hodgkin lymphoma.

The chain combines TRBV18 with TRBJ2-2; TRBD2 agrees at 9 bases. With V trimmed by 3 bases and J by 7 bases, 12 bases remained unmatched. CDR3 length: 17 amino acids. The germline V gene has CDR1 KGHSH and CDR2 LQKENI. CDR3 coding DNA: TGTGCCAGCTCACCCCAAGATGTAGCGGGAGTCGTCGGGGAGCTGTTTTTT. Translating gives CASSPQDVAGVVGELFF.

CDR3: CASSSWTGSNQPQHF. Here the CDR3 DNA reads TGTGCCAGCAGTTCCTGGACGGGTAGCAATCAGCCCCAGCATTTT. The chain uses TRBV27 and TRBJ1-5; the D is unclear. There are 15 residues in the CDR3. Germline V lookup: CDR1 MNHEY, CDR2 SMNVEV (reference sequence). The V end was cut by 4 bases, the J end by 0 bases, with 10 bases between.

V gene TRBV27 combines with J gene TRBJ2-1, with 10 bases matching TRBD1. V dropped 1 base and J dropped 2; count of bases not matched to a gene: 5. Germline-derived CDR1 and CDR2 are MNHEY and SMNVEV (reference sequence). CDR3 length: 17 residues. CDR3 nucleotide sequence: TGTGCCAGCAGTTTATGGTTGGGACAGGGGCCCTACAATGAGCAGTTCTTC. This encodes CASSLWLGQGPYNEQFF.

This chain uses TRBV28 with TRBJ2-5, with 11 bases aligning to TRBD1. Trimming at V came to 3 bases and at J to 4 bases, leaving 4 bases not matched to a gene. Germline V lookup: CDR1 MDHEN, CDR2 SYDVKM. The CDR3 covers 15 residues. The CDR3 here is CASSFGQGAGETQYF. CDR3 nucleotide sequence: TGTGCCAGCAGTTTCGGACAGGGGGCGGGAGAGACCCAGTACTTC.

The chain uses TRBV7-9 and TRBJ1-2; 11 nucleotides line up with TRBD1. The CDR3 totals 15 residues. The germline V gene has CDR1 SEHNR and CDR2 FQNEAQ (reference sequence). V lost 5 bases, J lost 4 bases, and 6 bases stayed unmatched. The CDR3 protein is CASSLGTGGGYGYTF. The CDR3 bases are TGTGCCAGCAGCCTTGGGACAGGGGGAGGCTATGGCTACACCTTC.

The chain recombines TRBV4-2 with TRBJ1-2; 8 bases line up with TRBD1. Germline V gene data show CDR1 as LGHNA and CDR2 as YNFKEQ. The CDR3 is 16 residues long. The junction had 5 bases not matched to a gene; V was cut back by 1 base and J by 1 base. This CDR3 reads CASSQAQDRVNYGYTF. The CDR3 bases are TGTGCCAGCAGCCAAGCCCAGGACAGGGTTAACTATGGCTACACCTTC.

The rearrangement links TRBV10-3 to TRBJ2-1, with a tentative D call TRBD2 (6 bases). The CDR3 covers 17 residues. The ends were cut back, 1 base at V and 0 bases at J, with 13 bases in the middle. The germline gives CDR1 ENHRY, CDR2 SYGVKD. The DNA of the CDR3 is TGTGCCATCAGTGAGTTGGGGACTTCGAGCTCCTACAATGAGCAGTTCTTC. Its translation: CAISELGTSSSYNEQFF.

CDR3 sequence reads: CASSFTEGETQYF. CDR3 nucleotides: TGTGCCAGCAGCTTCACGGAAGGGGAGACCCAGTACTTC. This sequence joins TRBV7-6 and TRBJ2-5; D call uncertain. The germline V gene encodes CDR1 SGHVS and CDR2 FNYEAQ. This CDR3 spans 13 amino acids. Trimming removed 3 bases at V and 5 bases at J, with 10 bases between.

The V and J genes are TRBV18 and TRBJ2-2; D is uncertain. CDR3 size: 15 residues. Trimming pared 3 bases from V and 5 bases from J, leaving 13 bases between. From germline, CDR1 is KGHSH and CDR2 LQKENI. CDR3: CASSPRTRRTGELFF. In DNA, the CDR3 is TGTGCCAGCTCACCGCGAACCCGGAGAACCGGGGAGCTGTTTTTT.

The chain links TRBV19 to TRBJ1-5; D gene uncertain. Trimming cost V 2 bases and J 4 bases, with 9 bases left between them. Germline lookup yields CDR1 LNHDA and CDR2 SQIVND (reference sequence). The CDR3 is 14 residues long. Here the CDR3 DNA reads TGTGCCAGTAGTATAAGGGAGAAAAATCAGCCCCAGCATTTT. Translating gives CASSIREKNQPQHF.